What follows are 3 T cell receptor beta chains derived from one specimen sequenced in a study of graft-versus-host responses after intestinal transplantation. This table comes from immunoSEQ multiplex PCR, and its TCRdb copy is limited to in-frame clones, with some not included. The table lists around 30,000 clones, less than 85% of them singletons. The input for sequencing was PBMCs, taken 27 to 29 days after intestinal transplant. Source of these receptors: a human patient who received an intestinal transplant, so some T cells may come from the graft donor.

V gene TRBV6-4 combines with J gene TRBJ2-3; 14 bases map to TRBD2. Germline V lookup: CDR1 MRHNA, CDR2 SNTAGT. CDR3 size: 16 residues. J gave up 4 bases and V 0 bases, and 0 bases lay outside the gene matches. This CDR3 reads CASSDSTSGGADTQYF. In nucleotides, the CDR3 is TGTGCCAGCAGTGACTCGACTAGCGGGGGGGCAGATACGCAGTATTTT.

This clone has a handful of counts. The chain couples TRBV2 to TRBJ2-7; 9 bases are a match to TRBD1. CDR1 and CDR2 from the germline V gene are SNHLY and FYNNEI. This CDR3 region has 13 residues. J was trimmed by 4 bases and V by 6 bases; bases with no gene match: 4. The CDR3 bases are TGTGCCAGCAGGTGGACAGGGGCGTACGAGCAGTACTTC. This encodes CASRWTGAYEQYF.

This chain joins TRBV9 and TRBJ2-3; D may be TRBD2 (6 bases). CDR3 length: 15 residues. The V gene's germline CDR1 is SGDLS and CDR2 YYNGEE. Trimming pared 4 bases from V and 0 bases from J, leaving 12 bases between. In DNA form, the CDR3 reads TGTGCCAGCAGCCGGAGGGGAGGAAGCACAGATACGCAGTATTTT. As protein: CASSRRGGSTDTQYF. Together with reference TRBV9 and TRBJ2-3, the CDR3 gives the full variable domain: DSGVTQTPKHLITATGQRVTLRCSPRSGDLSVYWYQQSLDQGLQFLIQYYNGEERAKGNILERFSAQQFPDLHSELNLSSLELGDSALYFCASSRRGGSTDTQYFGPGTRLTVL.